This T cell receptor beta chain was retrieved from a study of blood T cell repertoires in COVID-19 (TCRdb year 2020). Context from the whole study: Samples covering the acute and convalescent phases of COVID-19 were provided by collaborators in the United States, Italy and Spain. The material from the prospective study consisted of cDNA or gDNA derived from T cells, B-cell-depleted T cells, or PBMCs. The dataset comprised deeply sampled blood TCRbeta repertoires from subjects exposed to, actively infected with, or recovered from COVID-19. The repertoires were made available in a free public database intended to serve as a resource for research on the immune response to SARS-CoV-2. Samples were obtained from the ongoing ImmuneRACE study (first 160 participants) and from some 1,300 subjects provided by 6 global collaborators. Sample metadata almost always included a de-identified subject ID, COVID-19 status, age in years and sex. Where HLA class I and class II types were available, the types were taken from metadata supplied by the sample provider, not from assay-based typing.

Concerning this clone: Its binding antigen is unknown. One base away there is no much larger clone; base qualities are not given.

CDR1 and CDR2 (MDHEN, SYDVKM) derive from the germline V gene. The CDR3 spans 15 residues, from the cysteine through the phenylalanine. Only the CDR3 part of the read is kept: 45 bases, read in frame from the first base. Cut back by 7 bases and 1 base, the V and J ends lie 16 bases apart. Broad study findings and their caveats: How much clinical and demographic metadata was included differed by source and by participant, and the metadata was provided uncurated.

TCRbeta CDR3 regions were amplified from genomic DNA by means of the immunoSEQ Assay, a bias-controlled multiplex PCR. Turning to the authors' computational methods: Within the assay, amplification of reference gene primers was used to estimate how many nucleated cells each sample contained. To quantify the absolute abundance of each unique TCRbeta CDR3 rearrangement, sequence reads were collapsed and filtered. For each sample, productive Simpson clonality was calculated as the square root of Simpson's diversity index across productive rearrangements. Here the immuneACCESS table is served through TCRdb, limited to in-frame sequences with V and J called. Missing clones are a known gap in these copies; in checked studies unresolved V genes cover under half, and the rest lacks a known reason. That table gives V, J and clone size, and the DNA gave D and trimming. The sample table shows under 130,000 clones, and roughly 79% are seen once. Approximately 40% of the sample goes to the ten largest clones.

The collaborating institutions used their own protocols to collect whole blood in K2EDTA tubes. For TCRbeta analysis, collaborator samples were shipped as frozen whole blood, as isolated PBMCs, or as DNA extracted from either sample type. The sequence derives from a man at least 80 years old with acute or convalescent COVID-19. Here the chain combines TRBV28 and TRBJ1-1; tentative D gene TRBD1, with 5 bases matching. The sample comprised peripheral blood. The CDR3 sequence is CASTPGGRRNTEAFF. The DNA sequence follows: TGTGCCAGCACCCCGGGGGGACGACGGAACACTGAAGCTTTCTTT.